The 27 T cell receptor beta chains below were found in one sample sequenced in a study of blood T cell repertoires in COVID-19. Data came from immunoSEQ multiplex PCR; TCRdb stores just in-frame clones and leaves some out. The sample lists 52,000 or so clones; roughly nine tenths were seen once. The specimen was peripheral blood. These TCRs come from a man in his fifties with acute or convalescent COVID-19.

V gene TRBV9 combines with J gene TRBJ2-3, with TRBD2 matching over 14 bases. CDR3 length: 20 amino acids. CDR1 is SGDLS and CDR2 is YYNGEE in the germline V gene. Trimming cost V 3 bases and J 1 base; bases outside gene matches: 13. DNA for the CDR3: TGTGCCAGCAGCGCCCGAATCGGACTAGCGGGAGGATTCGGCACAGATACGCAGTATTTT. This codes for CASSARIGLAGGFGTDTQYF.

The chain uses TRBV30 and TRBJ2-1, with 8 nucleotides matching TRBD2. J was trimmed by 7 bases and V by 0 bases; bases with no gene match: 11. Germline-derived CDR1 and CDR2 are GTSNPN and SVGIG (reference sequence). The CDR3 is 16 residues long. CDR3 in DNA: TGTGCCTGGAGTGTTGCTAGCGGGTTGGCGCCTAATGAGCAGTTCTTC. Amino acids: CAWSVASGLAPNEQFF.

The chain couples TRBV18 to TRBJ2-5; D remains ambiguous. Germline V CDR1 and CDR2: KGHSH, LQKENI. The CDR3 sequence is 13 residues long. V shed 1 base and J shed 2 bases, with 5 bases lying between them. CDR3 loop: CASSPRQQETQYF. The CDR3 region has the DNA TGTGCCAGCTCACCACGGCAGCAAGAGACCCAGTACTTC. Based on the CDR3 plus reference TRBV18 and TRBJ2-5, the full variable domain is NAGVMQNPRHLVRRRGQEARLRCSPMKGHSHVYWYRQLPEEGLKFMVYLQKENIIDESGMPKERFSAEFPKEGPSILRIQQVVRGDSAAYFCASSPRQQETQYFGPGTRLLVL.

The CDR3 loop is CASSKYALPTDTQYF. CDR3 in DNA: TGTGCCAGCAGCAAATATGCCCTACCCACAGATACGCAGTATTTT. V gene TRBV21-1 combines with J gene TRBJ2-3; TRBD2 was called by the table and not checked on the DNA. TRBV21-1 is reported as a pseudogene. The CDR3 runs to 15 residues.

The CDR3 spells CAWSVVGTGYQETQYF. The CDR3 bases are TGTGCCTGGAGTGTTGTGGGAACGGGGTACCAAGAGACCCAGTACTTC. This chain uses TRBV30 with TRBJ2-5; D perhaps matches TRBD2 (5 bases). The CDR3 is 16 residues long. Germline loops: CDR1 GTSNPN, CDR2 SVGIG (reference sequence). Between the trimmed V and J ends, which lost 0 bases and 0 bases, there was a span of 14 bases.

The chain is built from TRBV14 and TRBJ2-3; 7 bases map to TRBD2. Germline V gene lookup returns CDR1 SGHDN and CDR2 FVKESK. V lost 0 bases and J lost 0; bases outside the gene matches: 6. This CDR3 region has 17 residues. As DNA, the CDR3 is TGTGCCAGCAGCCAAGATCTGGCGGGAGTTAGCACAGATACGCAGTATTTT. Its protein product is CASSQDLAGVSTDTQYF.

The chain links TRBV24-1 to TRBJ1-5; D is unclear. CDR3 size: 15 residues. Trimming took off 4 bases at V and 1 base at J, with 10 bases between the two ends. The germline V gene has CDR1 KGHDR and CDR2 SFDVKD. The DNA of the CDR3 is TGTGCCACCAGTGAACGTAGAGCAAGCAATCAGCCCCAGCATTTT. It codes for CATSERRASNQPQHF.

J is TRBJ1-1 and V is TRBV11-2, with D maybe TRBD1 (5 bases). V shed 7 bases and J shed 4 bases, with 7 bases lying between them. The CDR3 totals 11 residues. CDR1 is SGHAT, CDR2 FQNNGV, per germline. This CDR3 reads CASTGGTEAFF. DNA for the CDR3: TGTGCCAGCACCGGGGGCACTGAAGCTTTCTTT.

The chain is built from TRBV20-1 and TRBJ1-6, with 7 bases identical to TRBD1. Unmatched junction bases numbered 7, after V lost 3 bases and J lost 5 bases. Germline loops: CDR1 DFQATT, CDR2 SNEGSKA (reference sequence). This CDR3 is 15 amino acids long. CDR3 in amino acids: CSASPGQNNNSPLHF. The CDR3 DNA is TGCAGTGCTAGTCCGGGACAGAATAATAATTCACCCCTCCACTTT.

The chain carries TRBV6-5 and TRBJ2-7; 7 bases match TRBD2. The junction had 10 bases not matched to a gene; V was cut back by 2 bases and J by 6 bases. This CDR3 comprises 15 residues. From germline, CDR1 is MNHEY and CDR2 SVGAGI. Written as DNA, the CDR3 is TGTGCCAGCAGTTACCTCGGCGGGAGTTGGCTCGAGCAGTACTTC. It specifies CASSYLGGSWLEQYF.

The chain is built from TRBV28 and TRBJ2-4, with 7 bases identical to TRBD2. This CDR3 is built from 14 residues. Germline V lookup: CDR1 MDHEN, CDR2 SYDVKM. V lost 3 bases to trimming and J lost 7 bases; unmatched junction nucleotides: 6. DNA of the CDR3: TGTGCCAGCAGTTTGAGCAGCGGGGCGAACATTCAGTACTTC. This codes for CASSLSSGANIQYF. Together with reference TRBV28 and TRBJ2-4, the CDR3 gives the full variable domain: DVKVTQSSRYLVKRTGEKVFLECVQDMDHENMFWYRQDPGLGLRLIYFSYDVKMKEKGDIPEGYSVSREKKERFSLILESASTNQTSMYLCASSLSSGANIQYFGAGTRLSVL.

The CDR3: CASSLTSGRIYEQYF. The CDR3 nucleotides read TGTGCCAGCAGTTTGACTAGCGGGAGAATCTACGAGCAGTACTTC. V is TRBV27 and J is TRBJ2-7, with 12 nucleotides matching TRBD2. The length of the CDR3 is 15 residues. V lost 3 bases to trimming and J lost 3 bases; unmatched junction nucleotides: 3. Germline V lookup: CDR1 MNHEY, CDR2 SMNVEV (reference sequence).

The J gene is TRBJ2-7, the V gene TRBV5-5; D is perhaps TRBD1 (6 bases). This CDR3 has 13 amino acids. V lost 0 bases to trimming and J lost 2 bases, with 6 bases between them. CDR1 and CDR2 (germline): SGHKS, YYEKEE (reference sequence). In nucleotides, the CDR3 is TGTGCCAGCAGCTTGGACAGGGCCTACGAGCAGTACTTC. Amino acid sequence: CASSLDRAYEQYF.

This chain links TRBV5-1 with TRBJ2-5, with 15 bases matching TRBD2. CDR1 and CDR2 from the germline V gene are SGHRS and YFSETQ. The ends lost 8 bases at V and 5 bases at J; junction bases unmatched: 7. The CDR3 spans 15 residues. This CDR3 is CASDSGTSGRETQYF. The CDR3 nucleotides are TGCGCCAGTGACTCCGGGACTAGCGGGAGGGAGACCCAGTACTTC.

V usage is TRBV20-1 and J usage is TRBJ2-1, with 8 nucleotides matching TRBD1. The V segment lost 3 bases and the J segment 0 bases; nucleotides outside the gene matches: 22. Germline assignment: CDR1 DFQATT and CDR2 SNEGSKA (reference sequence). The CDR3 covers 21 residues. The CDR3 region has the DNA TGCAGTGCTAGTGGGGGAGAACCGGGACAGGTTGGAACAGACTCCTACAATGAGCAGTTCTTC. Its translation: CSASGGEPGQVGTDSYNEQFF.

CDR3 sequence reads: CASRQTSGINTGELFF. CDR3 DNA sequence: TGTGCCAGCAGGCAGACTAGCGGGATTAACACCGGGGAGCTGTTTTTT. This sequence joins TRBV7-2 and TRBJ2-2; TRBD2 agrees at 11 bases. This CDR3 comprises 16 residues. Germline CDR1 SGHTA, CDR2 FQGNSA. V lost 6 bases to trimming and J lost 2 bases; unmatched junction nucleotides: 5.

About this clone itself: Distinct nucleotide sequences in the sample also encode this CDR3. The V call is TRBV5-1, the J call TRBJ2-5; D gene unclear. Germline-derived CDR1 and CDR2 are SGHRS and YFSETQ. Trimming took 5 bases from V and 2 from J, leaving 4 bases between them. The CDR3 is 11 residues long. CDR3 in amino acids: CASSQQETQYF. The DNA for the CDR3 is TGCGCCAGCAGTCAACAAGAGACCCAGTACTTC.

This clone appeared once. The chain combines TRBV4-3 with TRBJ1-2; maybe TRBD1 (6 bases). Germline lookup yields CDR1 LGHNA and CDR2 YSLEER. Trimming stripped 4 bases from V and 7 bases from J, with 16 bases between. CDR3 length: 14 residues. The CDR3 DNA is TGCGCCAGCAGCCCCGGGGGGGGCACAAGTGGCTACACCTTC. The encoded protein is CASSPGGGTSGYTF.

Remarks on this clone: An end of the junction differs from the germline gene, which may be a read error. This chain joins TRBV6-5 and TRBJ2-2, with D perhaps matching TRBD1 (6 bases). The CDR3 is made up of 13 amino acids. The germline CDR1 and CDR2 sequences are MNHEY and SVGAGI. CDR3 sequence: CASWQGSTRELFF. DNA of the CDR3: TGTGCCAGTTGGCAGGGGTCCACCCGGGAGCTGTTTTTT.

The V call is TRBV7-8, the J call TRBJ1-5; 9 bases fit TRBD1. Germline CDR1 reads SGHVS; CDR2 reads FQNEAQ. CDR3 length equals 16 residues. With V trimmed by 4 bases and J by 2 bases, 6 bases remained unmatched. The CDR3 loop reads CASSSDRGLGNQPQHF. CDR3 in DNA: TGTGCCAGCAGCTCGGACAGGGGACTAGGCAATCAGCCCCAGCATTTT.

This chain uses TRBV10-2 with TRBJ2-7; 12 bases fit TRBD2. The germline V gene has CDR1 WSHSY and CDR2 SAAADI. The CDR3 is 17 residues long. V trimming: 3 bases; J trimming: 3 bases; junction bases outside the gene matches: 9. CDR3 residues: CASSESGLAGGDYEQYF. CDR3 DNA: TGCGCCAGCAGTGAATCGGGGCTAGCGGGAGGGGACTACGAGCAGTACTTC.

CDR3 nucleotide sequence: TGCAGTGCTAGTGTAGATGGTAGCTACACCTTC. Protein sequence: CSASVDGSYTF. This rearrangement joins TRBV20-1 to TRBJ1-2; D is uncertain. The germline V gene encodes CDR1 DFQATT and CDR2 SNEGSKA (reference sequence). CDR3 length: 11 amino acids. V was trimmed by 3 bases and J by 9 bases, leaving 11 bases between them.

The chain combines TRBV5-1 with TRBJ2-7; the match to TRBD2 covers 7 bases. Germline CDR1 SGHRS, CDR2 YFSETQ. The CDR3 runs 16 residues. V lost 4 bases, J lost 3 bases, and 13 bases stayed unmatched. This CDR3 is CASSPRGEKFSYEQYF. CDR3 nucleotides: TGCGCCAGCAGCCCACGGGGGGAGAAGTTTAGCTACGAGCAGTACTTC.

The rearrangement uses TRBV5-1 and TRBJ2-1; TRBD2 agrees at 11 bases. V gave up 0 bases and J gave up 2 bases; unmatched junction bases: 4. CDR3 length equals 17 residues. CDR1 is SGHRS and CDR2 is YFSETQ in the germline V gene. CDR3 sequence: CASSLVSGLAAYNEQFF. The CDR3 DNA sequence: TGCGCCAGCAGCTTGGTGTCGGGACTAGCGGCCTACAATGAGCAGTTCTTC.

The rearrangement joins TRBV6-5 to TRBJ2-3; the D is unclear. V lost 6 bases and J lost 3, with 10 bases in between. Germline CDR1 is MNHEY and CDR2 is SVGAGI. CDR3 size: 13 residues. CDR3 protein: CASSGRLTDTQYF. In DNA form, the CDR3 reads TGTGCCAGCAGCGGCAGACTTACAGATACGCAGTATTTT.

V usage is TRBV9 and J usage is TRBJ2-5, with D maybe TRBD1 (6 bases). V was shortened by 1 base and J by 4 bases, with 11 bases between the two germline ends. This CDR3 has 14 amino acids. Germline V gives CDR1 SGDLS, CDR2 YYNGEE. The CDR3 DNA is TGTGCCAGCAGCGTATACGCAGGGGTAGAGACCCAGTACTTC. As protein: CASSVYAGVETQYF.

This clone came up a few times. The chain joins TRBV14 to TRBJ2-7, with D tentatively TRBD1 (6 bases). Trimming removed 4 bases from V and 1 base from J, with 14 bases in between. Germline V gene sequence: CDR1 SGHDN, CDR2 FVKESK. The CDR3 spans 15 residues. This CDR3 reads CASSPARTVSYEQYF. In DNA form, the CDR3 reads TGTGCCAGCAGCCCAGCCCGGACAGTTTCCTACGAGCAGTACTTC.